The sequence of this T cell receptor beta chain was determined in a study of T cells in localized non-small cell lung cancer. In regard to this clone: Its antigen is as yet unknown.

Repertoires were generated with immunoSEQ multiplex PCR, while TCRdb's copy carries only in-frame clones and drops some. The sample carries under 45,000 clones, approximately 80% recorded once. Findings and limits, study-wide: Blood T cell density predicted longer survival; adjacent-lung clonality, shorter. Heterogeneity cannot be ruled out, as sequencing used one tumor region only. When the top 100 tumor clones were examined, a median approximately 60 of them also appeared in the adjacent lung, which was paired and uninvolved. Maximal T cell clonality occurred in uninvolved adjacent lung, with tumor ranking below it.

There are 13 residues in the CDR3. CDR1 SEHNR and CDR2 FQNEAQ come from the germline V gene (reference sequence). The ends were cut back, 1 base at V and 4 bases at J, with 5 bases in the middle. This TCR derives from a man aged 40 to 69 with stage II lung adenocarcinoma. Sequencing used PBMCs, obtained before any cancer treatment. The V call is TRBV7-9, the J call TRBJ1-3; no definite D call. The CDR3 region has the DNA TGTGCCAGCAGCTTAGGTGGGGGAAACACCATATATTTT. This gives the protein CASSLGGGNTIYF.